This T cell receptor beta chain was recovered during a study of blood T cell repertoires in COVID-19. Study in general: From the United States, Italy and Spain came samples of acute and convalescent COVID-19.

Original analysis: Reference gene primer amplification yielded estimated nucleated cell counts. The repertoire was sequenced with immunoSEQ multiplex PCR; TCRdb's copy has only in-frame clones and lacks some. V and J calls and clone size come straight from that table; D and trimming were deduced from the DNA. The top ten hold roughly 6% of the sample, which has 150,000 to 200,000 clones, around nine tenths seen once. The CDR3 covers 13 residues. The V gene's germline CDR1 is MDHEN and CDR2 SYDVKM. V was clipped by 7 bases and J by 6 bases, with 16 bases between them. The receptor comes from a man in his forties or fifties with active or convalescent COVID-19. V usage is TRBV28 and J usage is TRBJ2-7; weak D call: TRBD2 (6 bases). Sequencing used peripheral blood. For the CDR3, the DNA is TGTGCCAGCACCCTCCGGGGCGGGATCGAGCAGTACTTC. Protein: CASTLRGGIEQYF.